Sequencing of this TCR beta chain was carried out in a study of T-cell reconstitution after alpha-beta-depleted transplantation in children. As concerns this clonotype: Its target is unknown.

The CDR3 covers 14 residues. Trimming removed 2 bases at V and 7 bases at J, with 12 bases between. Germline assignment: CDR1 SEHNR and CDR2 FQNEAQ (reference sequence). The study's findings and limits: Expanded graft clones numbering several hundred reportedly gave rise to alpha-beta T cells about two months after transplant.

Unique molecular identifiers tagged the TCRbeta library. Each CDR3 protein is one row after TCRdb ran MiXCR on the PCR reads. The sample has approximately 130,000 distinct CDR3 sequences; about 9.9% are singletons. The V gene is TRBV7-9, the J gene TRBJ2-4; D is unresolved. The receptor was derived from a girl under three years old who had a stem cell transplant for combined immunodeficiency, so the T cells may come from the graft donor. The material was PBMCs, mostly from graft donor cells, obtained 180 days after TCRalphabeta/CD19-depleted stem cell transplant. Here the CDR3 DNA reads TGTGCCAGCAGCTTAACCCCAGTGGAGAACATTCAGTACTTC. Amino acid sequence: CASSLTPVENIQYF.